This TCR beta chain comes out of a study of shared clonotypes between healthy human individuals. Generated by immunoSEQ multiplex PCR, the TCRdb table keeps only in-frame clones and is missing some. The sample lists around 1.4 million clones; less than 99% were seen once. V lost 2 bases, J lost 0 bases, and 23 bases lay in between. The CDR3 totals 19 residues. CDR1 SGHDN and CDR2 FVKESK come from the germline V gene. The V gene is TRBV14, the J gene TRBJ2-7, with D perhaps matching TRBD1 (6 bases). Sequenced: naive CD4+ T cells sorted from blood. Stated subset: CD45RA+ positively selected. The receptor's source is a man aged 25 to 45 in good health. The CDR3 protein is CASSQRPGQRKSSSYEQYF. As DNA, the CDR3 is TGTGCCAGCAGCCAACGGCCGGGACAACGGAAATCCAGCTCCTACGAGCAGTACTTC.